This T cell receptor (beta chain) was retrieved from a study of siplizumab effects on memory and regulatory T cells. Study-wide results and caveats: Unstimulated subset assignment was obtained for only a minor fraction of alloreactive clones.

A note on this clone: The target antigen is unknown.

TCRdb keeps only in-frame clones here, not all; method: immunoSEQ multiplex PCR. The data show 50,000 to 70,000 clones, nearly 98% seen once. Germline assignment: CDR1 SNHLY and CDR2 FYNNEI. This CDR3 has 14 amino acids. V lost 7 bases and J 0 bases, leaving 9 bases between the germline ends. This sequence originates from a human donor in good health. This chain connects TRBV2 to TRBJ2-2; no reliable D call. Sample: naive CD8+ T cells sorted from blood. The CDR3 loop is CASNWQPNTGELFF. The CDR3, as DNA: TGTGCCAGCAATTGGCAGCCGAACACCGGGGAGCTGTTTTTT.